This note documents a single T cell receptor beta chain sequence. The CDR3 has 16 residues. The germline V and J ends were trimmed by 0 bases and 0 bases, with 10 bases remaining between them. Germline V CDR1 and CDR2: SGHRS, YFSETQ. These data are taken from a study of shared clonotypes between healthy human individuals. Replicate sorted-subset PCRs were loaded with approximately 200 ng DNA, 30,000 to 35,000 T cell genomes. Clones were read by immunoSEQ multiplex PCR, and TCRdb kept only the in-frame ones, dropping some. The sample has fewer than 1.4 million clones, approximately 80% seen once; the top ten hold around 0.61%. None of the donors, who were healthy HIV-negative adults, had recently had acute infections or vaccinations.

Specimen: memory CD4+ T cells from PBMCs. Subset given: CD45RA-negative fraction. The source is a man between 18 and 29 years old in good health. Some clones in this sample may be carry-over from other donors' samples. This sequence joins TRBV5-1 and TRBJ2-1, with no clear D. CDR3 residues: CASSLDGYSSYNEQFF. CDR3 nucleotides: TGCGCCAGCAGCTTGGACGGCTATAGCTCCTACAATGAGCAGTTCTTC.